Shown below are 5 T cell receptor beta chains from a single sample sequenced in a study of Ad26.COV2.S vaccination and SARS-CoV-2 variants. Sequencing used immunoSEQ multiplex PCR; TCRdb keeps in-frame clones, though not all of them. The table lists fewer than 50,000 clones, about 80% of them singletons. The sequenced sample was peripheral blood, obtained after recovery from COVID-19. Every receptor here comes from a human donor who had recovered from COVID-19.

The chain combines TRBV9 with TRBJ1-2, with 8 positions matching TRBD1. Germline-derived CDR1 and CDR2 are SGDLS and YYNGEE. This CDR3 is built from 13 residues. With 3 bases clipped from V and 7 bases from J, the junction kept 5 bases outside the gene matches. The CDR3 is CASSGQGALGYTF. CDR3 sequence (DNA): TGTGCCAGCAGCGGCCAGGGGGCGCTTGGCTACACCTTC.

The V call is TRBV27, the J call TRBJ1-1; 8 bases line up with TRBD1. Germline V lookup: CDR1 MNHEY, CDR2 SMNVEV (reference sequence). The CDR3 is 13 amino acids. J was trimmed by 0 bases and V by 8 bases; bases with no gene match: 2. The CDR3 region is CASLGQVNTEAFF. The DNA for the CDR3 is TGTGCCAGCTTGGGACAGGTGAACACTGAAGCTTTCTTT.

V usage is TRBV3-1 (or the pseudogene TRBV3-2) and J usage is TRBJ1-6, with D maybe TRBD1 (6 bases). The germline CDR1 and CDR2 sequences are LGHDT and YNNKEL (reference sequence). Trimming shortened V by 6 bases and J by 0 bases, and 15 bases separated the two germline ends. CDR3 size: 17 residues. In nucleotides, the CDR3 is TGTGCCAGCAGAAGGGTACAGGGTGGCTCCTATAATTCACCCCTCCACTTT. This sequence encodes CASRRVQGGSYNSPLHF.

V is TRBV29-1 and J is TRBJ2-3, with D unclear. Germline assignment: CDR1 SQVTM and CDR2 ANQGSEA. Trimming took off 7 bases at V and 4 bases at J, with 9 bases between the two ends. CDR3 size: 11 residues. The CDR3 region is CSGAVADTQYF. CDR3 nucleotide sequence: TGCAGCGGGGCAGTCGCAGATACGCAGTATTTT.

V and J are TRBV6-6 and TRBJ1-2; D gene uncertain. CDR1 is MNHNY and CDR2 is SVGAGI in the germline V gene (reference sequence). CDR3 length: 14 amino acids. Trimming shortened V by 5 bases and J by 2 bases, and 12 bases separated the two germline ends. The DNA of the CDR3 is TGTGCCAGCAGTCGGACCAGTAGGAACTATGGCTACACCTTC. Translating gives CASSRTSRNYGYTF.